This T cell receptor (beta chain) was captured in a study of blood T cells in healthy people across ages. Study-wide context: With template switching, about one barcoded beta molecule was captured per two T cells.

General observations from the study: In long-lived donors, naive CD4+ cell counts and diversity exceeded those of aged donors.

Every sample yielded at least 6.5 million isolated PBMCs. Germline CDR1 reads DFQATT; CDR2 reads SNEGSKA (reference sequence). This CDR3 has 17 residues. As regards this clonotype: What it binds is not known. One end of the junction fails to match germline, which may point to a read error.

It was with a sample-barcoded 5' primer and a J-beta primer mix that a second PCR of about 6 to 12 cycles was run. Every cDNA was tagged by a template-switch adaptor with 12 random nucleotides. TCRdb re-analysed the 5' RACE reads in MiXCR, keeping a single row per CDR3 protein. The sample holds around 780,000 distinct CDR3 sequences, about 61% seen once. Specimen: blood. This TCR was recovered from a man aged 35 to 55 in good health. The chain combines TRBV20-1 with TRBJ2-4; 10 bases map to TRBD2. The CDR3 region has the DNA TGCGGTGCTAGAGCTCTTAGCGGGGGGTTACCCAAAAACATTCAGTACTTC. It is translated as CGARALSGGLPKNIQYF.